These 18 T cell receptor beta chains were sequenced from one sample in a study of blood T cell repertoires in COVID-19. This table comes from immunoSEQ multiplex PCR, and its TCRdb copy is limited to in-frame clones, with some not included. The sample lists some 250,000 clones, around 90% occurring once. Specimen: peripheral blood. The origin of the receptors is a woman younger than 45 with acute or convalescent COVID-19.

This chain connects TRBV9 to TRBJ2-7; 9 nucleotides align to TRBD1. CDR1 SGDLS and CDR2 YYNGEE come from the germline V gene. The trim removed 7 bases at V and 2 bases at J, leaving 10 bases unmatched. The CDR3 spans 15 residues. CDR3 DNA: TGTGCCAGCTCAAACGGGGGGACAGGGACCTACGAGCAGTACTTC. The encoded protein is CASSNGGTGTYEQYF.

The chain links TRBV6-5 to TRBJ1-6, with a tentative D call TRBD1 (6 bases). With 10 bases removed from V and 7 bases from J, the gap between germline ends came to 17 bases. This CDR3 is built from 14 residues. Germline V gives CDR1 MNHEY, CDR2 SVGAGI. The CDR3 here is CATTGTSENSPLHF. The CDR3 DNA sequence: TGTGCCACCACAGGGACTAGTGAAAATTCACCCCTCCACTTT.

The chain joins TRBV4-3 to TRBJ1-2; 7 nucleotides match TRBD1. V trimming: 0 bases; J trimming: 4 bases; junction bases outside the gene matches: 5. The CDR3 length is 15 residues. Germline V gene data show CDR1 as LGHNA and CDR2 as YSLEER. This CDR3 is CASSQEAQGTYGYTF. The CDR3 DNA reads TGCGCCAGCAGCCAAGAAGCACAGGGGACCTATGGCTACACCTTC.

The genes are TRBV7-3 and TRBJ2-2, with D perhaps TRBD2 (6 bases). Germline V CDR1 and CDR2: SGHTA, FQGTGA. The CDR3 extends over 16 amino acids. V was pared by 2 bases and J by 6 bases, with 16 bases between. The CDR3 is CASSLFAGQSAGELFF. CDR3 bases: TGTGCCAGCAGCTTATTTGCGGGGCAAAGTGCCGGGGAGCTGTTTTTT.

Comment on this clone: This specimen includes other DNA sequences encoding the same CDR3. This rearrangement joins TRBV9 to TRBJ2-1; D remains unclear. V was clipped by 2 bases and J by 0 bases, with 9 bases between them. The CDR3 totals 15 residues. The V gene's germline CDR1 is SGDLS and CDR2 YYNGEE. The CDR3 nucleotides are TGTGCCAGCAGCGTTGATCCGAGCTCCTACAATGAGCAGTTCTTC. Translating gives CASSVDPSSYNEQFF. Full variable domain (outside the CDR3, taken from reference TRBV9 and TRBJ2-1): DSGVTQTPKHLITATGQRVTLRCSPRSGDLSVYWYQQSLDQGLQFLIQYYNGEERAKGNILERFSAQQFPDLHSELNLSSLELGDSALYFCASSVDPSSYNEQFFGPGTRLTVL.

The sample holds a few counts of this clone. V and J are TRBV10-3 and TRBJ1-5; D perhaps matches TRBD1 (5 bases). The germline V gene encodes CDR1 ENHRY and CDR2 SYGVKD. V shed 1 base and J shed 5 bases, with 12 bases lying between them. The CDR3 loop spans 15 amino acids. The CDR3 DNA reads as TGTGCCATCAGTGAGTTGGACACTCCCCATCAGCCCCAGCATTTT. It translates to CAISELDTPHQPQHF.

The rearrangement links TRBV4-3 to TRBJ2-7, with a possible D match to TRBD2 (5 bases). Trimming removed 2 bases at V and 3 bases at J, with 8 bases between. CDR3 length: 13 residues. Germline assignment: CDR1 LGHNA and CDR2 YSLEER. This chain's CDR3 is CASSQYGGYEQYF. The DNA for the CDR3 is TGCGCCAGCAGCCAATACGGAGGCTACGAGCAGTACTTC.

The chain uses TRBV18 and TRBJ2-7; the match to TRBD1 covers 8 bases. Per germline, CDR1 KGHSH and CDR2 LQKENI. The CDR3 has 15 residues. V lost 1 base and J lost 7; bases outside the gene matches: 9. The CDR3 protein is CASSPRPGQDQEQYF. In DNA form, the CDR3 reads TGTGCCAGCTCACCACGGCCGGGACAGGACCAGGAGCAGTACTTC.

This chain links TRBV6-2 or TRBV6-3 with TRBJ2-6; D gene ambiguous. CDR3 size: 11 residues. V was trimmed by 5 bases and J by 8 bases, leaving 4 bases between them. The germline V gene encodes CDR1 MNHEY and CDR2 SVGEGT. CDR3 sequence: CASSQTNVLTF. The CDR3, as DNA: TGTGCCAGCAGTCAGACCAACGTCCTGACTTTC.

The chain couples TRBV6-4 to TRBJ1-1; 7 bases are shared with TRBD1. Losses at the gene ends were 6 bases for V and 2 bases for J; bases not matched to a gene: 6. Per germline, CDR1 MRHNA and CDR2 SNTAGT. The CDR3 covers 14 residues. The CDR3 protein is CASSRTGLNTEAFF. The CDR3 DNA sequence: TGTGCCAGCAGCCGGACAGGCCTCAACACTGAAGCTTTCTTT.

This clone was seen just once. The CDR3 coding sequence is TGTGCCACCAGCAGTGGGACAGTCAATCAGCCCCAGCATTTT. Residues: CATSSGTVNQPQHF. V and J are TRBV15 and TRBJ1-5, with 7 bases fitting TRBD1. V shed 3 bases, J shed 3 bases, and the junction held 2 bases outside the gene matches. Germline V lookup: CDR1 LNHNV, CDR2 YYDKDF (reference sequence). CDR3 length: 14 amino acids.

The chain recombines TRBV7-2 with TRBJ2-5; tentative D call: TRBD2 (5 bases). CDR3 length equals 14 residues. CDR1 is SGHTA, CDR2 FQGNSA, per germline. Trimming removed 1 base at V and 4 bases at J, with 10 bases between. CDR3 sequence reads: CASSLEASSETQYF. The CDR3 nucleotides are TGTGCCAGCAGCTTAGAAGCTAGCTCAGAGACCCAGTACTTC.

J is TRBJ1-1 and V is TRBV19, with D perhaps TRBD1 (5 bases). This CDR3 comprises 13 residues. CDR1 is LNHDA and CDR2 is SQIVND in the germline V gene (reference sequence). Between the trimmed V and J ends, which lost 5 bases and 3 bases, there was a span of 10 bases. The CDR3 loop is CASSHQGDTEAFF. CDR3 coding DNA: TGTGCCAGTAGTCATCAGGGTGACACTGAAGCTTTCTTT.

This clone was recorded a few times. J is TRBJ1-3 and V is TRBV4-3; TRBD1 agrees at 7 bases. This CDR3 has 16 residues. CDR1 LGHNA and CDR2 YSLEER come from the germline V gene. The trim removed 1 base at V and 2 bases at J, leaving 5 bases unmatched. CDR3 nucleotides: TGCGCCAGCAGCCAAGCCCCTGGACAGGCTGGAAACACCATATATTTT. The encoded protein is CASSQAPGQAGNTIYF.

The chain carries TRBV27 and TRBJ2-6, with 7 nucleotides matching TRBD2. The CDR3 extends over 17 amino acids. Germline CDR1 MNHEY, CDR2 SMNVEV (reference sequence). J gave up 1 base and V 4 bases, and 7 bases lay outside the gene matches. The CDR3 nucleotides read TGTGCCAGCAGTTCTCTAGCGGTTCTTTCTGGGGCCAACGTCCTGACTTTC. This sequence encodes CASSSLAVLSGANVLTF.

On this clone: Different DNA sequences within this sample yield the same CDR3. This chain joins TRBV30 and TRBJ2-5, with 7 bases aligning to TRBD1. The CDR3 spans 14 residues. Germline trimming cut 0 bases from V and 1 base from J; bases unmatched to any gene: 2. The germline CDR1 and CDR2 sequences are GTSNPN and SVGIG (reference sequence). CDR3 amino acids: CAWSVGTVQETQYF. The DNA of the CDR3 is TGTGCCTGGAGTGTAGGGACAGTCCAAGAGACCCAGTACTTC.

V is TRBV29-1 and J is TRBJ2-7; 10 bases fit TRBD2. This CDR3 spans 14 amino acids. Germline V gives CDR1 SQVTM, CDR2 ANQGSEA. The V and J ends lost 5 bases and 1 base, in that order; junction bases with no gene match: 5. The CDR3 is CSVTTSGISYEQYF. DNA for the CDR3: TGCAGCGTTACAACTAGCGGGATATCCTACGAGCAGTACTTC.

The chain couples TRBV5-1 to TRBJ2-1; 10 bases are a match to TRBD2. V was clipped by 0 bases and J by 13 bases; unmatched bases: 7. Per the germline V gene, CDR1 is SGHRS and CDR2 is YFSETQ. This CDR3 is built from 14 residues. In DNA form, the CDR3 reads TGCGCCAGCAGCTTGGGAGACCTAGCGGGAGCCCAGTTCTTC. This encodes CASSLGDLAGAQFF. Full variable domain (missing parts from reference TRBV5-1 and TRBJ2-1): KAGVTQTPRYLIKTRGQQVTLSCSPISGHRSVSWYQQTPGQGLQFLFEYFSETQRNKGNFPGRFSGRQFSNSRSEMNVSTLELGDSALYLCASSLGDLAGAQFFGPGTRLTVL.